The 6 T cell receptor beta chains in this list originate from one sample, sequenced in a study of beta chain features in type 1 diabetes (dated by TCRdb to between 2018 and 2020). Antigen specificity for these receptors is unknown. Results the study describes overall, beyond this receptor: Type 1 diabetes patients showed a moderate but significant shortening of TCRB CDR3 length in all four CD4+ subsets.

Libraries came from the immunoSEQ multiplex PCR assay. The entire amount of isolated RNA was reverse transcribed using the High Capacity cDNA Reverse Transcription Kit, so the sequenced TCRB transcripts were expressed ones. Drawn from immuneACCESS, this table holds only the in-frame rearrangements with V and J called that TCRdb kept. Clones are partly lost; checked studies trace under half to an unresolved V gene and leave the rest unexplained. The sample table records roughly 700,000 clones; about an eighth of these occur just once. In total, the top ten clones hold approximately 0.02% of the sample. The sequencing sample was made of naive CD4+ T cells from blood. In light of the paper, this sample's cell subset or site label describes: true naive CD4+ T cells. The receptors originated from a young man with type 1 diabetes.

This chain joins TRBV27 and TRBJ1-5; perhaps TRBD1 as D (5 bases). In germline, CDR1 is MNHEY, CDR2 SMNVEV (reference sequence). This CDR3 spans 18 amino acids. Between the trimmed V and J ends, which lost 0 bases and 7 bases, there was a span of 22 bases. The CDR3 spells CASSLSSGAGNIRQPQHF. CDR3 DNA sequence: TGTGCCAGCAGTTTATCGTCCGGGGCGGGGAATATACGACAGCCCCAGCATTTT.

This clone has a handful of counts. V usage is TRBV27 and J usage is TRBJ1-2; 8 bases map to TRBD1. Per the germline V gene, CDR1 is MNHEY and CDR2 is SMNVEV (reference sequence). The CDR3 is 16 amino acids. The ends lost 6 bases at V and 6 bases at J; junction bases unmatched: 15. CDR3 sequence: CASRPWARGTGDGYTF. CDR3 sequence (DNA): TGTGCCAGCAGACCGTGGGCGAGGGGGACAGGCGATGGCTACACCTTC.

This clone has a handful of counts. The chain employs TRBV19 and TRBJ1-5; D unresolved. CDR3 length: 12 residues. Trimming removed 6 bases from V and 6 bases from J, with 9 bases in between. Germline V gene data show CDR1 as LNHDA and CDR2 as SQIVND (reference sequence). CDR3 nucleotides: TGTGCCAGTAGACCTCCCGGTCAGCCCCAGCATTTT. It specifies CASRPPGQPQHF.

CDR3: CASSQEGIHGYTF. The CDR3 bases are TGCGCCAGCAGCCAAGAAGGTATTCATGGCTACACCTTC. This chain connects TRBV4-1 to TRBJ1-2; no clear D gene. Trimming removed 0 bases from V and 6 bases from J, with 8 bases in between. From germline, CDR1 is MGHRA and CDR2 YSYEKL. This CDR3 has 13 amino acids.

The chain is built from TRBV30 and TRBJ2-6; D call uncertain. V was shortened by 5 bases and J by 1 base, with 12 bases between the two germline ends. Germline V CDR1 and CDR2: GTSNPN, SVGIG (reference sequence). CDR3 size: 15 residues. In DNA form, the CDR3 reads TGTGCCTGGGCCCCCAGCTTTTCTGGGGCCAACGTCCTGACTTTC. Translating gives CAWAPSFSGANVLTF.

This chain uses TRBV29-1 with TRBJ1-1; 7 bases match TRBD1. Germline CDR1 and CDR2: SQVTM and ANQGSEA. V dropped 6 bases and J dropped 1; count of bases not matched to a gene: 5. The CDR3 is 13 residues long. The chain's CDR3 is CSVNRQGNTEAFF. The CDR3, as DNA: TGCAGCGTGAACCGACAGGGGAACACTGAAGCTTTCTTT.